This T cell receptor (beta chain) stems from a study of patients and donors after allogeneic stem cell transplantation. V was cut by 1 base and J by 0 bases, with 16 bases left in between. Germline CDR1 reads LGHNA; CDR2 reads YSLEER. This CDR3 has 19 residues. Only a few counts were recorded for this clonotype. TCRdb analysed the RT-PCR reads with MiXCR anew, one entry per CDR3 protein. This table has about 160,000 distinct CDR3 sequences, approximately 31% appearing once. The sequencing input was blood, either unsorted or a sorted T cell fraction (not recorded which). The V gene is TRBV4-3, the J gene TRBJ2-6, with D uncertain. The receptor comes from a human donor who was either an allogeneic HSCT recipient or a stem cell or donor lymphocyte infusion donor (not recorded which). It is not recorded whose cells these are; they may come from a transplant donor. In DNA, the CDR3 is TGCGCCAGCAGCCAAGGCAACGGCCAGGTCTACTCTGGGGCCAACGTCCTGACTTTC. This codes for CASSQGNGQVYSGANVLTF.